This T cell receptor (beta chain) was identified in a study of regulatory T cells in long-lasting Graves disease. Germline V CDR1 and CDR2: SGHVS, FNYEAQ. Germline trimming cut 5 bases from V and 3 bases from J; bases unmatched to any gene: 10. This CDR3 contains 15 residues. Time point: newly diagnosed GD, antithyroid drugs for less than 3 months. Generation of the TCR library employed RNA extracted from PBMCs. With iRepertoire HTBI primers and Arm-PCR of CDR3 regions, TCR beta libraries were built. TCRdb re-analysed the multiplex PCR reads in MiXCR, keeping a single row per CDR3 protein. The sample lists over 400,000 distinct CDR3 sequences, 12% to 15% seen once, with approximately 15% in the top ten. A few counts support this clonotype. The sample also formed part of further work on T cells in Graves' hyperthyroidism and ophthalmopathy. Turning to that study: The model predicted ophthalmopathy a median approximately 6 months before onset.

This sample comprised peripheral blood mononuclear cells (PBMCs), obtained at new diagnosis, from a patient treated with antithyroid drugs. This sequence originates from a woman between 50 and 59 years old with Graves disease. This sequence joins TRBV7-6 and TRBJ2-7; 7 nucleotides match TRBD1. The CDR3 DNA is TGTGCCAGCAGCCCCGGACAGGATCATCTCTACGAGCAGTACTTC. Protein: CASSPGQDHLYEQYF.